The entry that follows covers one T cell receptor (beta chain) sequence. This record belongs to a study of blood T cell repertoires in COVID-19. Source study methods: Amplification from reference gene primers served as the basis for estimated nucleated cell counts. The method was immunoSEQ multiplex PCR; TCRdb's version includes in-frame clones alone and lacks a portion of them. The V and J calls and the clone size are those of that table, but D and trimming were determined from the DNA. The sample comprises 200,000 to 300,000 clones, roughly 86% of which are singletons, and more than 9% rests with the top ten. With 5 bases removed from V and 3 bases from J, the gap between germline ends came to 13 bases. CDR3 length: 14 amino acids. The germline V gene encodes CDR1 SNHLY and CDR2 FYNNEI.

This clonotype originated in an elderly man with acute or convalescent COVID-19. Sequenced: peripheral blood. The rearrangement joins TRBV2 to TRBJ1-1, with D hard to call. CDR3 sequence (DNA): TGTGCCAGCAGTCCACGGGAGGGTTACACTGAAGCTTTCTTT. Protein product: CASSPREGYTEAFF.